The text below deals with one T cell receptor beta chain. This sample was included in a study of blood T cell repertoires in COVID-19. Study-level information: Sources were T cells, B-cell-depleted T cells, or PBMCs; the material itself was cDNA or gDNA.

Clones were read by immunoSEQ multiplex PCR, and TCRdb kept only the in-frame ones, dropping some. The table includes 120,000 or so clones, about 88% detected once. V shed 5 bases and J shed 2 bases, with 16 bases lying between them. This CDR3 region has 16 residues. Germline V gene lookup returns CDR1 SEHNR and CDR2 FQNEAQ (reference sequence). Sequencing input: peripheral blood. The chain combines TRBV7-9 with TRBJ2-1; TRBD1 is a possible D gene (5 bases). The clonotype comes from a woman aged 45-59 years with acute or convalescent COVID-19. Written as DNA, the CDR3 is TGTGCCAGCAGCCCCACAGGCCTATCCACCTACAATGAGCAGTTCTTC. Residues: CASSPTGLSTYNEQFF.